The rows below give T cell receptor beta chains drawn from one sample of a study of blood T cells in healthy people across ages. TCRdb re-derived calls from the 5' RACE reads in MiXCR, one entry per CDR3 protein. The sample consists of about a million distinct CDR3 sequences, roughly half of them appearing once. Sequencing input: blood. The receptors come from a woman aged 60-70 years in good health. The CDR3 runs from the conserved cysteine through the conserved F or W. The order of the fields is V gene, D gene, clone size, J gene, CDR3 DNA, CDR3 protein. The D gene is left open where the match is weak. Only some rows state a clone size, as once, few, many or a class for expanded clones.

v_call: TRBV11-2; d_call: .; clone_size: .; j_call: TRBJ2-7; cdr3_nt: TGTGCCAGCAGCCGTGGGGGTACGGGCGCCTACGAGCAGTACTTC; cdr3_aa: CASSRGGTGAYEQYF
v_call: TRBV28; d_call: .; clone_size: .; j_call: TRBJ1-1; cdr3_nt: TGTGCCACTACCTACATCCTGAACACTGAAGCTTTCTTT; cdr3_aa: CATTYILNTEAFF
v_call: TRBV20-1; d_call: .; clone_size: .; j_call: TRBJ2-1; cdr3_nt: TGCAGTGCTAGTGTGGTGCGGAAACCCCCGACTCCCGGGACGTCGAGGTACAATGAGCAGTTCTTC; cdr3_aa: CSASVVRKPPTPGTSRYNEQFF
v_call: TRBV15; d_call: TRBD1; clone_size: few; j_call: TRBJ1-5; cdr3_nt: TGTGCCACCAGCAGAGAGACAGGGCGGGGACAGCCCCAGCATTTT; cdr3_aa: CATSRETGRGQPQHF
v_call: TRBV27; d_call: .; clone_size: .; j_call: TRBJ2-3; cdr3_nt: TGTGCCAGCAGTTTTGTGGGTAGCACAGATACGCAGTATTTT; cdr3_aa: CASSFVGSTDTQYF
v_call: TRBV6-1; d_call: .; clone_size: .; j_call: TRBJ2-5; cdr3_nt: TGTGCCAGCAGTTGGGCAGGTTGGGAGACCCAGTACTTC; cdr3_aa: CASSWAGWETQYF
v_call: TRBV15; d_call: .; clone_size: .; j_call: TRBJ2-1; cdr3_nt: TGTGCCACCAGCAGAAGTGGGGCGGGGGCACTCAATGAGCAGTTCTTC; cdr3_aa: CATSRSGAGALNEQFF
v_call: TRBV18; d_call: .; clone_size: many; j_call: TRBJ2-5; cdr3_nt: TGTGCCAGCTCACTGAATGGGGGAAGAGAGACCCAGTACTTC; cdr3_aa: CASSLNGGRETQYF
v_call: TRBV24-1; d_call: TRBD1; clone_size: many; j_call: TRBJ2-3; cdr3_nt: TGTGCCACCAGTGGCTACCCGGAGGGACAGGGTCCAGATACGCAGTATTTT; cdr3_aa: CATSGYPEGQGPDTQYF
v_call: TRBV2; d_call: TRBD2; clone_size: .; j_call: TRBJ2-1; cdr3_nt: TGTGCCAGCAGTGAAGCCCTAGCGGGAGAGTTCGGGTTCTTC; cdr3_aa: CASSEALAGEFGFF
v_call: TRBV20-1; d_call: TRBD2; clone_size: few; j_call: TRBJ2-3; cdr3_nt: TGCAGTGCTAGAGGCGGTGGGGGAGGGACAGATACGCAGTATTTT; cdr3_aa: CSARGGGGGTDTQYF
v_call: TRBV3-1; d_call: TRBD2; clone_size: .; j_call: TRBJ2-7; cdr3_nt: TGTGCCAGCAGCCTAAAAAGGTTGAGTAGGACTAGCGGGAGCTACCCCCCACCCGAGCAGTACTTC; cdr3_aa: CASSLKRLSRTSGSYPPPEQYF
v_call: TRBV28; d_call: .; clone_size: once; j_call: TRBJ2-7; cdr3_nt: TGTGCCAGCGCGGACGGCTACGAGCAGTACTTC; cdr3_aa: CASADGYEQYF
v_call: TRBV5-1; d_call: .; clone_size: .; j_call: TRBJ1-5; cdr3_nt: TGCGCCAGCAGCCCGGGACCAGGGTCACTAAGCTTTAGCAATCAGCCCCAGCATTTT; cdr3_aa: CASSPGPGSLSFSNQPQHF
v_call: TRBV20-1; d_call: TRBD1; clone_size: many; j_call: TRBJ2-7; cdr3_nt: TGCAGTGCGCCCGGACAGGGGGCGGCCTACGAGCAGTACTTC; cdr3_aa: CSAPGQGAAYEQYF
v_call: TRBV28; d_call: TRBD1; clone_size: .; j_call: TRBJ2-5; cdr3_nt: TGTGCCAGCAGTTCCGGGACAGGGACGTTTGGAGAGACCCAGTACTTC; cdr3_aa: CASSSGTGTFGETQYF
v_call: TRBV12-3/TRBV12-4; d_call: .; clone_size: few; j_call: TRBJ2-7; cdr3_nt: TGTGCCAGCAGTCCCTTACTAGTATATCGAGACGAGCAGTACTTC; cdr3_aa: CASSPLLVYRDEQYF
v_call: TRBV7-9; d_call: TRBD2; clone_size: many; j_call: TRBJ2-7; cdr3_nt: TGCGCCAGCAGCCCGGGACTAGCGGGAGACGAGCAGTACTTC; cdr3_aa: CASSPGLAGDEQYF
v_call: TRBV10-2; d_call: .; clone_size: .; j_call: TRBJ2-3; cdr3_nt: TGCGCCAGCAGTGAGTTCGACCATACGCAGTATTTT; cdr3_aa: CASSEFDHTQYF
v_call: TRBV6-6; d_call: TRBD1; clone_size: .; j_call: TRBJ1-2; cdr3_nt: TGTGCCAGCAAACAGACAGGGCTCGACCTTTATGGCTACACCTTC; cdr3_aa: CASKQTGLDLYGYTF
v_call: TRBV6-6; d_call: .; clone_size: .; j_call: TRBJ2-2; cdr3_nt: TGTGCCAGCAGTGGGGTCGGGGAGCTGTTTTTT; cdr3_aa: CASSGVGELFF
v_call: TRBV30; d_call: .; clone_size: .; j_call: TRBJ1-4; cdr3_nt: TGTGCCTCTAAACCGGGACAAAAGGATGAAAAACTGTTTTTT; cdr3_aa: CASKPGQKDEKLFF
v_call: TRBV27; d_call: .; clone_size: .; j_call: TRBJ1-5; cdr3_nt: TGTGCCAGCAGTTCCGAGACAGGCGTGGGCAATCAGCCCCAGCATTTT; cdr3_aa: CASSSETGVGNQPQHF
v_call: TRBV12-3/TRBV12-4; d_call: .; clone_size: many; j_call: TRBJ2-3; cdr3_nt: TGTGCCAGCAGTTTTGACAGATCCACAGATACGCAGTATTTT; cdr3_aa: CASSFDRSTDTQYF
v_call: TRBV20-1; d_call: .; clone_size: .; j_call: TRBJ2-7; cdr3_nt: TGCAGTGCTCCGATATTTTTAACGGGGCCCGGCTACGAGCAGTACTTC; cdr3_aa: CSAPIFLTGPGYEQYF
v_call: TRBV28; d_call: TRBD2; clone_size: .; j_call: TRBJ2-7; cdr3_nt: TGTGCCAGCAGCACTTATGATATGTCCCCCTCAGTTGGAAGCGGGAGTTTGTTGTCCTACGAGCAGTACTTC; cdr3_aa: CASSTYDMSPSVGSGSLLSYEQYF
v_call: TRBV10-3; d_call: TRBD2; clone_size: few; j_call: TRBJ2-5; cdr3_nt: TGTGCCATCAGGGGGACTAGCGGGCAGGAGACCCAGTACTTC; cdr3_aa: CAIRGTSGQETQYF
v_call: TRBV3-1; d_call: .; clone_size: .; j_call: TRBJ2-7; cdr3_nt: TGTGCCAGCAGCCAAGCCTTGAACCGACCTGCCTACGAGCAGTACTTC; cdr3_aa: CASSQALNRPAYEQYF
v_call: TRBV2; d_call: .; clone_size: .; j_call: TRBJ2-3; cdr3_nt: TGTGCCAGCATTAGTGACTTCGCCTCAGATACGCAGTATTTT; cdr3_aa: CASISDFASDTQYF
v_call: TRBV6-2/TRBV6-3; d_call: .; clone_size: .; j_call: TRBJ2-1; cdr3_nt: TGTGCCAGCAGGAGACCCGGGGGACGTGAGCAGTTCTTC; cdr3_aa: CASRRPGGREQFF
v_call: TRBV5-6; d_call: .; clone_size: .; j_call: TRBJ1-2; cdr3_nt: TGTGCCAGCAGCTTGGCGAATAACTATGGCTACACCTTC; cdr3_aa: CASSLANNYGYTF
v_call: TRBV7-9; d_call: .; clone_size: few; j_call: TRBJ2-5; cdr3_nt: TGTGCCAGCAGCGCCACGGGACACCAAGAGACCCAGTACTTC; cdr3_aa: CASSATGHQETQYF
v_call: TRBV12-3/TRBV12-4; d_call: .; clone_size: .; j_call: TRBJ2-7; cdr3_nt: TGTGCCAGCAGTCGGACCAACCAGGGCTACGAGCAGTACTTC; cdr3_aa: CASSRTNQGYEQYF
v_call: TRBV20-1; d_call: TRBD2; clone_size: .; j_call: TRBJ2-1; cdr3_nt: TGCAGTGCTAGAGAATCCGGGAGGGCCGGTGAGCAGTTCTTC; cdr3_aa: CSARESGRAGEQFF
v_call: TRBV20-1; d_call: .; clone_size: .; j_call: TRBJ2-3; cdr3_nt: TGCAGGTCAGGACCTAGCGTTGCGACGCAGTATTTT; cdr3_aa: CRSGPSVATQYF
v_call: TRBV29-1; d_call: TRBD2; clone_size: .; j_call: TRBJ2-1; cdr3_nt: TGCAGCGTGAAGGGAAGCGGGAGGATCAATGAGCAGTTCTTC; cdr3_aa: CSVKGSGRINEQFF
v_call: TRBV30; d_call: TRBD2; clone_size: many; j_call: TRBJ2-3; cdr3_nt: TGTGCCTGGACGGTATTTAGGGGTGACCTAGCGGGAACCGCAGATACGCAGTATTTT; cdr3_aa: CAWTVFRGDLAGTADTQYF
v_call: TRBV13; d_call: .; clone_size: once; j_call: TRBJ2-5; cdr3_nt: TGTGCCAGCAGCTTATGGGGTAGCGGCAATGAGCAGTACTTC; cdr3_aa: CASSLWGSGNEQYF
v_call: TRBV20-1; d_call: .; clone_size: .; j_call: TRBJ2-6; cdr3_nt: TGCAGTGCTAGAGACCAGGGCTCTGGGGCCAACGTCCTGACTTTC; cdr3_aa: CSARDQGSGANVLTF
v_call: TRBV5-1; d_call: .; clone_size: few; j_call: TRBJ2-7; cdr3_nt: TGCGCCAGCAGCCGAGAGCTAAGCGAGCAGTACTTC; cdr3_aa: CASSRELSEQYF
v_call: TRBV4-1; d_call: TRBD2; clone_size: .; j_call: TRBJ2-7; cdr3_nt: TGCGCCAGCAGCCAAGATGGGAGGGCCGGCGAGCAGTACTTC; cdr3_aa: CASSQDGRAGEQYF
v_call: TRBV29-1; d_call: .; clone_size: many; j_call: TRBJ2-1; cdr3_nt: TGCAGCGTTGACGAAACAGGGTTGAATGAGCAGTTCTTC; cdr3_aa: CSVDETGLNEQFF
v_call: TRBV6-5; d_call: .; clone_size: .; j_call: TRBJ2-7; cdr3_nt: TGTGCCAGCAGTTACGACAGTCAGCTCGCATTTCAAGAGCAGTACTTC; cdr3_aa: CASSYDSQLAFQEQYF
v_call: TRBV3-1; d_call: TRBD2; clone_size: .; j_call: TRBJ2-1; cdr3_nt: TGTGCCAGCAGCCAAGGGTCTAACGGGAGGGCCGGTAGCGGGGCCAATGAGCAGTTCTTC; cdr3_aa: CASSQGSNGRAGSGANEQFF
v_call: TRBV4-1; d_call: TRBD2; clone_size: .; j_call: TRBJ2-2; cdr3_nt: TGCGCCAGCAGCCGGGGACTAGCGGGTGACGACGGGGAGCTGTTTTTT; cdr3_aa: CASSRGLAGDDGELFF
v_call: TRBV15; d_call: .; clone_size: few; j_call: TRBJ2-4; cdr3_nt: TGTGCCACCACCAATTACCAGGGGTCCAAAAACATTCAGTACTTC; cdr3_aa: CATTNYQGSKNIQYF
v_call: TRBV24-1; d_call: .; clone_size: .; j_call: TRBJ1-2; cdr3_nt: TGTGCCACCGTAGAGCTTCTCTATGGCTACACCTTC; cdr3_aa: CATVELLYGYTF
v_call: TRBV18; d_call: .; clone_size: .; j_call: TRBJ2-5; cdr3_nt: TGTGCCAGCTCACCCCCCGTGACACACCAAGAGACCCAGTACTTC; cdr3_aa: CASSPPVTHQETQYF
v_call: TRBV7-2; d_call: .; clone_size: .; j_call: TRBJ2-7; cdr3_nt: TGTGCCAGCAGCTTGGCCGGCCCCACATCCGAGCAGTACTTC; cdr3_aa: CASSLAGPTSEQYF
v_call: TRBV4-1; d_call: TRBD2; clone_size: .; j_call: TRBJ2-7; cdr3_nt: TGCGCCAGCAGCCAACGGGACTATCTAGGAGAGCAGTACTTC; cdr3_aa: CASSQRDYLGEQYF
v_call: TRBV5-5; d_call: .; clone_size: .; j_call: TRBJ1-5; cdr3_nt: TGTGCCAGCAGCTTGGCCGGCGGAACGAGCAATCAGCCCCAGCATTTT; cdr3_aa: CASSLAGGTSNQPQHF
v_call: TRBV7-9; d_call: TRBD1; clone_size: .; j_call: TRBJ1-2; cdr3_nt: TGTGCCAGCAGCTGGGGAGGGGGCCCTTCCTATGGCTACACCTTC; cdr3_aa: CASSWGGGPSYGYTF
v_call: TRBV10-3; d_call: TRBD2; clone_size: .; j_call: TRBJ2-7; cdr3_nt: TGTGCCATCAATAGCGGGAGGGGTGACGAGCAGTACTTC; cdr3_aa: CAINSGRGDEQYF
v_call: TRBV6-5; d_call: TRBD2; clone_size: once; j_call: TRBJ2-7; cdr3_nt: TGTGCCAGCAGTTACTCGAGACTAGCGGGAGCACCCCTCGAGCAGTACTTC; cdr3_aa: CASSYSRLAGAPLEQYF
v_call: TRBV20-1; d_call: .; clone_size: .; j_call: TRBJ2-1; cdr3_nt: TGCAGTGCTAGTCAGTACATACTAGGGAATGAGCAGTTCTTC; cdr3_aa: CSASQYILGNEQFF
v_call: TRBV28; d_call: .; clone_size: few; j_call: TRBJ2-5; cdr3_nt: TGTGCCAGCAGTTTAGGGCTGGGCCAGCTGGAAGAGACCCAGTACTTC; cdr3_aa: CASSLGLGQLEETQYF
v_call: TRBV5-1; d_call: .; clone_size: few; j_call: TRBJ2-1; cdr3_nt: TGCGCCAGCACTGTTGGCAATGAGCAGTTCTTC; cdr3_aa: CASTVGNEQFF
v_call: TRBV20-1; d_call: .; clone_size: .; j_call: TRBJ2-1; cdr3_nt: TGCAGTGTAGGGCGTAGAAACGAGCGAAATGAGCAGTTCTTC; cdr3_aa: CSVGRRNERNEQFF
v_call: TRBV12-3/TRBV12-4; d_call: .; clone_size: few; j_call: TRBJ2-5; cdr3_nt: TGTGCCAGCACCCCAGGGGCTACTGCGGAGACCCAGTACTTC; cdr3_aa: CASTPGATAETQYF